The 3 T cell receptor beta chains below were found in one sample sequenced in a study of T cells in localized non-small cell lung cancer. Method: immunoSEQ multiplex PCR; TCRdb's copy keeps in-frame clones and lacks some. Among 2,500 to 3,000 clones listed, roughly 32% were seen once. Specimen: lung tumor tissue, collected before any cancer treatment. These receptors all come from an older female donor with stage II squamous cell lung carcinoma.

The V gene is TRBV5-1, the J gene TRBJ1-5, with D hard to call. CDR3 size: 15 residues. V lost 4 bases, J lost 3 bases, and 14 bases lay in between. Per the germline V gene, CDR1 is SGHRS and CDR2 is YFSETQ. CDR3 DNA: TGCGCCAGCAGCGTGAGTGGTGGGAACAATCAGCCCCAGCATTTT. Its translation: CASSVSGGNNQPQHF.

The chain has TRBV11-3 and TRBJ2-1, with D unclear. The CDR3 is made up of 14 amino acids. Per germline, CDR1 SGHNT and CDR2 YENEEA. Trimming took off 2 bases at V and 7 bases at J, with 12 bases between the two ends. CDR3 DNA sequence: TGTGCCAGCAGCTTAATTGGGTCGCGAAATGAGCAGTTCTTC. Residues: CASSLIGSRNEQFF. The full variable domain, its missing parts supplied by reference TRBV11-3 and TRBJ2-1, is EAGVVQSPRYKIIEKKQPVAFWCNPISGHNTLYWYLQNLGQGPELLIRYENEEAVDDSQLPKDRFSAERLKGVDSTLKIQPAELGDSAVYLCASSLIGSRNEQFFGPGTRLTVL.

The chain employs TRBV5-1 and TRBJ1-5, with D maybe TRBD1 (6 bases). Trimming removed 0 bases from V and 7 bases from J, with 14 bases in between. This CDR3 contains 15 residues. Per germline, CDR1 SGHRS and CDR2 YFSETQ. The CDR3 DNA sequence: TGCGCCAGCAGCTTGGTGGGGGGCGCAGGACAGCCCCAGCATTTT. This translates into CASSLVGGAGQPQHF.